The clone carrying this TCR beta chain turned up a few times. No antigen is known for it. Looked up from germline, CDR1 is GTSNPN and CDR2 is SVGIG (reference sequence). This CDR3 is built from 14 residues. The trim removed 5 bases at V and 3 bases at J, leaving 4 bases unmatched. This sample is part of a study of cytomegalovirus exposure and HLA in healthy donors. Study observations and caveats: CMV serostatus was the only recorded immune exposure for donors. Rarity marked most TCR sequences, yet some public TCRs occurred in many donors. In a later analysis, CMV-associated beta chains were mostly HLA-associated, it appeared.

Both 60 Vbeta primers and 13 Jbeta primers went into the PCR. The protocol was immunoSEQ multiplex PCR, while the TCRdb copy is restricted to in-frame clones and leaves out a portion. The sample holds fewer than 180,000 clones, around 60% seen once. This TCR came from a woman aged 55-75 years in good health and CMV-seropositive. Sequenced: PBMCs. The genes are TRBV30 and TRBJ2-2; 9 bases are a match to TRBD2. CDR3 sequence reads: CAWGAGGYTGELFF. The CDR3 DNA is TGTGCCTGGGGGGCGGGAGGGTACACCGGGGAGCTGTTTTTT.